A selection of T cell receptor beta chains follows, all from one sample in a study of T cell repertoires in aging, cancer and after chemotherapy. TCRdb reprocessed the multiplex PCR reads with MiXCR, giving one entry per CDR3 protein. This table holds roughly 8,600 distinct CDR3 sequences, 25% to 40% found once. Sequencing used blood. The receptors were gathered from a human donor in good health. Each CDR3 is given with its conserved first and last residue. Fields, in order: V gene, D gene, J gene, clone size, CDR3 protein, CDR3 DNA. The D gene is left open where the match is weak. Where a row states a size, it is once, few, many or the class of an expanded clone; other rows omit it.

>TRBV11-2|TRBD1|TRBJ2-5|-
CASSSRPPTGGWQETQYF
TGTGCCAGCAGCTCCCGACCCCCTACAGGGGGGTGGCAAGAGACCCAGTACTTC
>TRBV19|-|TRBJ1-1|few
CASSPAVHTEAFF
TGTGCCAGTAGTCCCGCGGTCCACACTGAAGCTTTCTTT
>TRBV6-6|-|TRBJ1-6|-
CASSYSKTSYNSPLHF
TGTGCCAGCAGTTACTCGAAGACATCCTATAATTCACCCCTCCACTTT
>TRBV24-1|TRBD1|TRBJ2-5|-
CATSDLGTGEETQYF
TGTGCCACCAGTGATCTAGGGACAGGGGAAGAGACCCAGTACTTC
>TRBV5-1|-|TRBJ2-3|-
CASSLGGRLTDTQYF
TGCGCCAGCAGCTTGGGAGGCCGGCTCACAGATACGCAGTATTTT
>TRBV4-3|-|TRBJ1-1|-
CASSPSGVDTEAFF
TGCGCCAGCAGCCCGTCAGGGGTTGACACTGAAGCTTTCTTT
>TRBV7-9|-|TRBJ2-3|-
CASSLGLERSTDTQYF
TGTGCCAGCAGCTTAGGCTTGGAAAGAAGCACAGATACGCAGTATTTT
>TRBV4-3|TRBD1|TRBJ1-2|-
CASSQDPTNRDRWDGYTF
TGCGCCAGCAGCCAAGATCCCACCAACCGGGACAGGTGGGATGGCTACACCTTC
>TRBV5-1|-|TRBJ2-7|-
CASSLASTNAYEQYF
TGCGCCAGCAGCTTAGCGTCTACCAATGCCTACGAGCAGTACTTC
>TRBV11-2|-|TRBJ2-5|few
CASGTGAYQETQYF
TGTGCCAGCGGGACCGGGGCCTACCAAGAGACCCAGTACTTC
>TRBV10-2|-|TRBJ1-5|-
CASGLGSDQPQHF
TGCGCCAGCGGCCTCGGCAGCGATCAGCCCCAGCATTTT
>TRBV24-1|-|TRBJ2-2|-
CATSDPVLGPFELFF
TGTGCCACCAGTGATCCCGTTCTCGGCCCGTTCGAGCTGTTTTTT
>TRBV13|TRBD1|TRBJ2-2|-
CASSLVATGGTGELFF
TGTGCCAGCAGCTTAGTCGCGACAGGGGGTACCGGGGAGCTGTTTTTT
>TRBV20-1|-|TRBJ2-7|-
CSASPDEGSIPYEQYF
TGCAGTGCCTCCCCGGACGAAGGATCCATACCCTACGAGCAGTACTTC
>TRBV27|-|TRBJ1-1|-
CASSLGRNTEAFF
TGTGCCAGCAGTTTGGGCAGGAACACTGAAGCTTTCTTT
>TRBV19|-|TRBJ1-2|medium-sized
CASSIDRFYGYTF
TGTGCCAGTAGTATAGACAGATTCTATGGCTACACCTTC
>TRBV6-5|-|TRBJ2-7|-
CASSYSWGMAQTYEQYF
TGTGCCAGCAGTTACTCATGGGGCATGGCTCAAACCTACGAGCAGTACTTC
>TRBV7-2|TRBD1|TRBJ1-4|few
CASSFQGAVNEKLFF
TGTGCCAGCAGCTTCCAGGGGGCGGTTAATGAAAAACTGTTTTTT
>TRBV10-3|-|TRBJ2-5|few
CAISAVDQETQYF
TGTGCCATCAGTGCGGTGGACCAAGAAACCCAGTACTTC
>TRBV30|-|TRBJ2-3|-
CAWSGGQGTDTQYF
TGTGCCTGGAGTGGGGGCCAGGGGACAGATACGCAGTATTTT
>TRBV6-5|-|TRBJ2-5|medium-sized
CASRRALDQETQYF
TGTGCCAGCAGAAGGGCTCTGGATCAAGAGACCCAGTACTTC
>TRBV12-3/TRBV12-4|TRBD1|TRBJ2-6|-
CASSKGADGANVLTF
TGTGCCAGCAGTAAGGGGGCGGATGGGGCCAACGTCCTGACTTTC
>TRBV13|-|TRBJ1-2|few
CASSLGPPGIGGYTF
TGTGCCAGCAGCTTAGGACCCCCCGGGATCGGAGGCTACACCTTC
>TRBV18|TRBD1|TRBJ2-7|medium-sized
CASSREQGADHEQYF
TGTGCCAGCTCACGGGAACAGGGGGCGGACCACGAGCAGTACTTC
>TRBV30|-|TRBJ1-1|few
CAWSDTNTEAFF
TGTGCCTGGTCCGACACGAACACTGAAGCTTTCTTT
>TRBV10-3|-|TRBJ1-5|-
CAISESRPLYQPQHF
TGTGCCATCAGTGAGTCCCGGCCTCTATATCAGCCCCAGCATTTT
>TRBV6-1|TRBD2|TRBJ2-3|medium-sized
CASSGSGGSDTQYF
TGTGCCAGCAGCGGTAGCGGGGGGTCAGATACGCAGTATTTT
>TRBV19|TRBD1|TRBJ2-1|-
CASSITWSGGFDEQFF
TGTGCCAGTAGTATAACGTGGTCAGGGGGCTTCGATGAGCAGTTCTTC
>TRBV5-4|TRBD1|TRBJ1-3|-
CASSSRTGGLNTIYF
TGTGCCAGCAGCTCCAGGACAGGGGGCTTAAACACCATATATTTT
>TRBV12-3/TRBV12-4|-|TRBJ2-2|-
CASSLVGVNTGELFF
TGTGCCAGCAGTTTAGTGGGGGTGAACACCGGGGAGCTGTTTTTT
>TRBV6-5|-|TRBJ2-3|few
CASSLSAEPTDTQYF
TGTGCCAGCAGTTTATCAGCGGAGCCCACAGATACGCAGTATTTT